There are many counts of the clone carrying this TCR beta chain. What it recognizes is unknown. Arm-PCR of CDR3 regions with iRepertoire HTBI primers generated TCR beta libraries. A single record per CDR3 protein comes from TCRdb applying MiXCR to the multiplex PCR reads. The data contain 200,000 to 250,000 distinct CDR3 sequences, around 18% of them singletons. Germline V gene sequence: CDR1 LGHDT, CDR2 YNNKEL (reference sequence). V shed 1 base and J shed 11 bases, with 14 bases lying between them. The CDR3 is 13 residues long. Indicated time point: newly diagnosed GD, antithyroid drugs for less than 3 months. PBMC-extracted RNA yielded the TCR library. This entry belongs to a study of regulatory T cells in long-lasting Graves disease. General study points: Newly diagnosed Graves' patients had higher TCR diversity than persistent ones.

The source is a female donor with Graves disease. V gene TRBV3-1 combines with J gene TRBJ1-1; D is undetermined. Here the sequenced sample was peripheral blood mononuclear cells (PBMCs), taken at new diagnosis, from a patient treated with antithyroid drugs. DNA for the CDR3: TGTGCCAGCAGCCAAGGGTCTAGAGGGAAGGCTTTCTTT. It specifies CASSQGSRGKAFF.